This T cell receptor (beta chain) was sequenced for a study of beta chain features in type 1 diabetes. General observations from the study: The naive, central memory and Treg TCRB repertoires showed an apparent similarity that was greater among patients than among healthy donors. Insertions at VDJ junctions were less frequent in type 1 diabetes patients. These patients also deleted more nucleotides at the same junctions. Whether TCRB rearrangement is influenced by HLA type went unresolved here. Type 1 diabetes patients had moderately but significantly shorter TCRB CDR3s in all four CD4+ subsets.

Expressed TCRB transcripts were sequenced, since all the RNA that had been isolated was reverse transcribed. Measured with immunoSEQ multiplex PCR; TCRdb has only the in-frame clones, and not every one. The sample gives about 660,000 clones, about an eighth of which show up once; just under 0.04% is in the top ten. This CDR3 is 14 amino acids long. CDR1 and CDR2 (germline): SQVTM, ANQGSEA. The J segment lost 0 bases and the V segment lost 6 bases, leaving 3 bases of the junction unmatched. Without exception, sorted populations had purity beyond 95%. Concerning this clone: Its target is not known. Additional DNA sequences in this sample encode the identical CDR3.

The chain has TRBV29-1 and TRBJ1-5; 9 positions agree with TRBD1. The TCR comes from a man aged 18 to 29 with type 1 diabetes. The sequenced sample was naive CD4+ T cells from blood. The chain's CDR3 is CSVGQGYSNQPQHF. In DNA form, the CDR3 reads TGCAGCGTGGGACAGGGTTATAGCAATCAGCCCCAGCATTTT.